One and the same sample provided the 30 T cell receptor beta chains below, sequenced in a study of cytomegalovirus exposure and HLA in healthy donors. Primers for the PCR totalled 60 Vbeta and 13 Jbeta. The method was immunoSEQ multiplex PCR; TCRdb's version includes in-frame clones alone and lacks a portion of them. The sample has hundreds of thousands of clones; 77% are singletons. Sequences were obtained from PBMCs. The receptors come from an older woman in good health and CMV-seropositive.

The table lists this clone with a count of one. This rearrangement joins TRBV7-9 to TRBJ1-2, with TRBD1 as a possible D gene (5 bases). Germline V lookup: CDR1 SEHNR, CDR2 FQNEAQ (reference sequence). The V end was cut by 3 bases, the J end by 3 bases, with 8 bases between. The CDR3 runs 13 residues. In nucleotides, the CDR3 is TGTGCCAGCAGCTTGGACATATACTATGGCTACACCTTC. The encoded protein is CASSLDIYYGYTF.

The rearrangement joins TRBV30 to TRBJ1-1; D not certain. The CDR3 covers 13 residues. CDR1 and CDR2 from the germline V gene are GTSNPN and SVGIG (reference sequence). The V gene lost 2 bases and the J gene lost 3 bases, with 10 bases spanning the gap. The CDR3 protein is CAWSPTFDTEAFF. CDR3 nucleotide sequence: TGTGCCTGGAGTCCCACATTCGACACTGAAGCTTTCTTT.

The chain uses TRBV9 and TRBJ2-7, with TRBD2 identical over 7 bases. Trimming at V came to 5 bases and at J to 6 bases, leaving 17 bases not matched to a gene. There are 16 residues in the CDR3. Germline V lookup: CDR1 SGDLS, CDR2 YYNGEE. In DNA, the CDR3 is TGTGCCAGCAGTTCGACCTCCGGGACTACGACCGCCGAGCAGTACTTC. Translating it yields CASSSTSGTTTAEQYF.

This chain uses TRBV30 with TRBJ2-3; 9 positions match TRBD1. Germline V gives CDR1 GTSNPN, CDR2 SVGIG (reference sequence). J lost 3 bases, V lost 5 bases, and 3 bases had no gene match. The CDR3 spans 13 residues. Here the CDR3 DNA reads TGTGCCTGGGGGACAGGGTTGACAGATACGCAGTATTTT. Translation: CAWGTGLTDTQYF.

Only one count was recorded for this clone. V usage is TRBV13 and J usage is TRBJ2-5; D possibly corresponds to TRBD1 (5 bases). The J call may be in error: the DNA end matches TRBJ2-7 better. Germline CDR1 reads PRHDT; CDR2 reads FYEKMQ (reference sequence). This CDR3 comprises 12 residues. DNA of the CDR3: TGTGCCAGCAGCTTCAGGGTACACGAGCAGTACTTC. Amino acids: CASSFRVHEQYF.

This clone appeared a few times. V gene TRBV6-5 combines with J gene TRBJ2-3, with 8 bases lining up with TRBD1. Germline V CDR1 and CDR2: MNHEY, SVGAGI. The V segment lost 6 bases and the J segment 6 bases; nucleotides outside the gene matches: 8. CDR3 length: 14 amino acids. CDR3 nucleotides: TGTGCCAGCAGACGGGACAGGTTCACGGATACGCAGTATTTT. It translates to CASRRDRFTDTQYF.

This chain links TRBV4-2 with TRBJ1-4, with a possible D match to TRBD1 (5 bases). Germline values: CDR1 LGHNA, CDR2 YNFKEQ. V dropped 5 bases and J dropped 6 bases, with 16 bases sitting between them. The CDR3 runs to 15 residues. The DNA of the CDR3 is TGTGCCAGCAGCGTACAGGCGTATTCGGATGAAAAACTGTTTTTT. Residues: CASSVQAYSDEKLFF.

The chain uses TRBV7-2 and TRBJ2-1; 9 bases align to TRBD1. The CDR3 is 16 residues long. The V gene's germline CDR1 is SGHTA and CDR2 FQGNSA. Trimming at V came to 5 bases and at J to 5 bases, leaving 10 bases not matched to a gene. CDR3 amino acids: CASSPRPGQGNNEQFF. The DNA for the CDR3 is TGTGCCAGCAGCCCGCGTCCCGGACAGGGGAACAATGAGCAGTTCTTC.

This clone occurred a few times. The chain employs TRBV5-1 and TRBJ1-1; D might be TRBD1 (6 bases). The germline V gene encodes CDR1 SGHRS and CDR2 YFSETQ. V was shortened by 1 base and J by 1 base, with 11 bases between the two germline ends. CDR3 length: 15 residues. DNA for the CDR3: TGCGCCAGCAGCTTGTCAGGGGCCTCGAACACTGAAGCTTTCTTT. Translating gives CASSLSGASNTEAFF.

The chain couples TRBV11-3 to TRBJ2-2, with D possibly TRBD1 on 5 matching bases. Per the germline V gene, CDR1 is SGHNT and CDR2 is YENEEA. This CDR3 is 15 amino acids long. V was shortened by 1 base and J by 0 bases, with 6 bases between the two germline ends. CDR3: CASSLGGANTGELFF. DNA of the CDR3: TGTGCCAGCAGCTTAGGGGGCGCGAACACCGGGGAGCTGTTTTTT.

In its sample, this clone was seen once. V is TRBV7-9 and J is TRBJ2-2; D call uncertain. Germline CDR1 and CDR2: SEHNR and FQNEAQ (reference sequence). The CDR3 totals 15 residues. V was clipped by 5 bases and J by 5 bases, with 15 bases between them. CDR3 protein: CASSERSFRTGELFF. The CDR3 DNA is TGTGCCAGCAGCGAGCGATCGTTTCGGACCGGGGAGCTGTTTTTT.

This clone is a singleton in its sample. This chain connects TRBV18 to TRBJ1-5, with 9 bases that match TRBD1. Per germline, CDR1 KGHSH and CDR2 LQKENI. V gave up 3 bases and J gave up 7 bases; unmatched junction bases: 4. The CDR3 extends over 14 amino acids. This CDR3 is CASSPGQGLQPQHF. CDR3 DNA: TGTGCCAGCTCACCGGGACAGGGTCTGCAGCCCCAGCATTTT.

The rearrangement joins TRBV5-4 to TRBJ2-6; the match to TRBD2 covers 16 bases. The junction had 5 bases not matched to a gene; V was cut back by 5 bases and J by 0 bases. The CDR3 loop spans 19 amino acids. In germline, CDR1 is SGHNT, CDR2 YYREEE (reference sequence). Written as DNA, the CDR3 is TGTGCCAGCAGTAAGGGACTAGCGGGGGGGACCTCTGGGGCCAACGTCCTGACTTTC. It specifies CASSKGLAGGTSGANVLTF.

This chain links TRBV5-1 with TRBJ2-2; D call uncertain. CDR3 length: 15 residues. V lost 0 bases and J lost 1, with 7 bases in between. Looked up from germline, CDR1 is SGHRS and CDR2 is YFSETQ. CDR3 in amino acids: CASSLAPRNTGELFF. CDR3 nucleotides: TGCGCCAGCAGCTTGGCACCGCGGAACACCGGGGAGCTGTTTTTT.

The chain has TRBV28 and TRBJ2-6; D is perhaps TRBD2 (5 bases). The CDR3 has 17 residues. With 7 bases removed from V and 4 bases from J, the gap between germline ends came to 20 bases. Germline V lookup: CDR1 MDHEN, CDR2 SYDVKM. The DNA of the CDR3 is TGTGCCAGCACCTTCGCGGGTTACGCTTCCGGGGCCAACGTCCTGACTTTC. Amino acids: CASTFAGYASGANVLTF.

The J gene is TRBJ1-2, the V gene TRBV7-6; weak D call: TRBD1 (6 bases). From germline, CDR1 is SGHVS and CDR2 FNYEAQ. CDR3 size: 14 residues. Trimming cost V 2 bases and J 3 bases, with 10 bases left between them. The CDR3 spells CASSLSGAHYGYTF. DNA for the CDR3: TGTGCCAGCAGCTTATCAGGGGCGCACTATGGCTACACCTTC.

In its sample, this clone was seen a few times. The chain uses TRBV2 and TRBJ1-4, with a possible D match to TRBD1 (6 bases). This CDR3 is built from 15 residues. The germline V gene encodes CDR1 SNHLY and CDR2 FYNNEI. V lost 6 bases, J lost 7 bases, and 18 bases lay in between. CDR3 DNA: TGTGCCAGCAGGGACAGAGCACAGGACGGTGAAAAACTGTTTTTT. Its protein product is CASRDRAQDGEKLFF.

The CDR3 loop reads CASSPQLWDRDGYTF. The CDR3 DNA reads as TGTGCCAGCTCACCCCAACTTTGGGACAGGGATGGCTACACCTTC. The V and J genes are TRBV18 and TRBJ1-2; TRBD1 agrees at 9 bases. The CDR3 totals 15 residues. V gave up 3 bases and J gave up 6 bases; unmatched junction bases: 8. Germline V CDR1 and CDR2: KGHSH, LQKENI.

The chain combines TRBV29-1 with TRBJ2-4, with 9 nucleotides matching TRBD1. V shed 5 bases and J 7 bases; nucleotides not matched to a gene: 6. Per the germline V gene, CDR1 is SQVTM and CDR2 is ANQGSEA. The CDR3 totals 13 residues. The CDR3 loop reads CSVTFGTGNIQYF. The CDR3 region has the DNA TGCAGCGTTACATTTGGGACAGGGAACATTCAGTACTTC.

The chain is built from TRBV5-1 and TRBJ2-3, with 8 bases matching TRBD2. The V gene end was trimmed by 0 bases and the J gene end by 5 bases; junction bases not matched to a gene: 5. CDR3 size: 15 residues. The germline CDR1 and CDR2 sequences are SGHRS and YFSETQ. The CDR3 coding sequence is TGCGCCAGCAGCTTGGTTATCGGGGGGGGAGATACGCAGTATTTT. Residues: CASSLVIGGGDTQYF.

This chain links TRBV15 with TRBJ1-5; weak D call: TRBD1 (6 bases). V lost 0 bases and J 3 bases, leaving 12 bases between the germline ends. This CDR3 contains 16 residues. The V gene's germline CDR1 is LNHNV and CDR2 YYDKDF (reference sequence). Written as DNA, the CDR3 is TGTGCCACCAGCAGAGAATTCAGGGGTACCAATCAGCCCCAGCATTTT. It translates to CATSREFRGTNQPQHF.

This chain links TRBV6-1 with TRBJ2-5, with 10 bases that match TRBD2. Trimming removed 4 bases from V and 1 base from J; junction bases left unmatched: 3. The CDR3 extends over 15 amino acids. CDR1 and CDR2 from the germline V gene are MNHNS and SASEGT. The CDR3 DNA sequence: TGTGCCAGCAGTGGGAGCGGGAGGGTCCAAGAGACCCAGTACTTC. Protein product: CASSGSGRVQETQYF.

CDR3 residues: CASSSTGGWDTEAFF. In DNA, the CDR3 is TGTGCCAGCAGCTCGACAGGGGGCTGGGACACTGAAGCTTTCTTT. J is TRBJ1-1 and V is TRBV5-4; TRBD1 matches 10 bases. This CDR3 has 15 residues. With V trimmed by 3 bases and J by 3 bases, 5 bases remained unmatched. Germline V lookup: CDR1 SGHNT, CDR2 YYREEE (reference sequence).

As DNA, the CDR3 is TGCGCCAGCAGCTTGGGTAATAGCGGGAGCTCCTACGAGCAGTACTTC. Its protein product is CASSLGNSGSSYEQYF. The chain combines TRBV5-1 with TRBJ2-7, with TRBD2 matching 9 bases. The CDR3 runs to 16 residues. The germline CDR1 and CDR2 sequences are SGHRS and YFSETQ. V was pared by 0 bases and J by 0 bases, with 4 bases of the junction left unmatched. The whole variable domain, remainder taken from reference TRBV5-1 and TRBJ2-7, is KAGVTQTPRYLIKTRGQQVTLSCSPISGHRSVSWYQQTPGQGLQFLFEYFSETQRNKGNFPGRFSGRQFSNSRSEMNVSTLELGDSALYLCASSLGNSGSSYEQYFGPGTRLTVT.

The chain links TRBV28 to TRBJ1-6; D unresolved. V was cut by 6 bases and J by 3 bases, with 6 bases left in between. This CDR3 has 13 amino acids. Per germline, CDR1 MDHEN and CDR2 SYDVKM. The CDR3 nucleotides are TGTGCCAGCAGGGTTAGCTATAATTCACCCCTCCACTTT. It encodes CASRVSYNSPLHF.

With regard to this clone: One end of the junction fails to match germline, which may point to a read error. The genes are TRBV7-9 and TRBJ2-1; D is undetermined. The CDR3 is 14 residues long. Germline V lookup: CDR1 SEHNR, CDR2 FQNEAQ (reference sequence). CDR3 region: CSSSLLSGAREQFF. CDR3 nucleotide sequence: TGTTCCAGCAGCTTATTGTCTGGAGCAAGAGAGCAGTTCTTC.

Remarks on this clone: At one end the junction does not follow the germline gene, possibly because of a read error. V usage is TRBV7-9 and J usage is TRBJ1-1; the D is unclear. Looked up from germline, CDR1 is SEHNR and CDR2 is FQNEAQ (reference sequence). The CDR3 has 15 residues. CDR3 nucleotides: TGTGCCAGCACCTCTAATACAGTGTCGAACACTGAAGTTTTCTTT. This sequence encodes CASTSNTVSNTEVFF.

The gene calls are TRBV5-1 and TRBJ1-4; D is unclear. V was trimmed by 4 bases and J by 5 bases, leaving 9 bases between them. The CDR3 contains 13 residues. In germline, CDR1 is SGHRS, CDR2 YFSETQ. The CDR3 protein is CASSLEKNEKLFF. The CDR3 DNA follows: TGCGCCAGCAGCCTAGAGAAGAATGAAAAACTGTTTTTT.

CDR3 protein: CASSLGQYNSPLHF. CDR3 coding DNA: TGTGCCAGCAGCTTGGGACAGTATAATTCACCCCTCCACTTT. The V and J genes are TRBV5-4 and TRBJ1-6, with a possible D match to TRBD1 (5 bases). Germline-derived CDR1 and CDR2 are SGHNT and YYREEE (reference sequence). V lost 0 bases and J 4 bases, leaving 5 bases between the germline ends. The CDR3 consists of 14 residues. Full variable domain (rest looked up from reference TRBV5-4 and TRBJ1-6): ETGVTQSPTHLIKTRGQQVTLRCSSQSGHNTVSWYQQALGQGPQFIFQYYREEENGRGNFPPRFSGLQFPNYSSELNVNALELDDSALYLCASSLGQYNSPLHFGNGTRLTVT.

This chain connects TRBV15 to TRBJ2-3; 10 bases line up with TRBD2. From germline, CDR1 is LNHNV and CDR2 YYDKDF (reference sequence). The CDR3 runs 17 residues. Unmatched junction bases numbered 8, after V lost 1 base and J lost 4 bases. The CDR3 loop is CATSRARQGLAADTQYF. The CDR3 bases are TGTGCCACCAGCAGAGCCCGCCAAGGACTAGCGGCAGATACGCAGTATTTT. The whole variable domain, remainder taken from reference TRBV15 and TRBJ2-3, is DAMVIQNPRYQVTQFGKPVTLSCSQTLNHNVMYWYQQKSSQAPKLLFHYYDKDFNNEADTPDNFQSRRPNTSFCFLDIRSPGLGDTAMYLCATSRARQGLAADTQYFGPGTRLTVL.